The TCR beta chain described here comes from a study of vaccination and CD4 T cells after COVID-19. V gave up 4 bases and J gave up 0 bases, with 11 bases separating them. Germline CDR1 MDHEN, CDR2 SYDVKM. This CDR3 region has 15 residues. Study observations and caveats: Spike mono-reactivity was the property of 304 of 307 vaccine-specific clones in convalescent patients.

Time point defined: late sampling 161 to 241 days after vaccination in three convalescent patients. Concerning this clonotype itself: Its antigen is unidentified.

TCRdb fed the PCR reads into MiXCR, producing one record per CDR3 protein. This sample yields about 30,000 distinct CDR3 sequences, of which about 50% are seen a single time; about 5.3% belongs to the top ten. This TCR derives from a human donor who had recovered from COVID-19. The chain joins TRBV28 to TRBJ2-3, with TRBD2 as a possible D gene (6 bases). The source was CD4+ T cells from blood, collected about 7 months after SARS-CoV-2 vaccination. The CDR3, as DNA: TGTGCCAGCAGTTACTGGGGGACTAGCACAGATACGCAGTATTTT. Translated, it gives CASSYWGTSTDTQYF.